This note documents a single T cell receptor (beta chain) sequence. The data originate from a study of blood T cell repertoires in COVID-19. As originally analysed: Estimated nucleated cell counts came from reference gene primer amplification. Some clones are missing from TCRdb's copy, which holds only in-frame ones; the method was immunoSEQ multiplex PCR. V and J calls and clone size are as listed in that table; D and trimming were resolved from the DNA. This table holds a few hundred thousand clones, over 75% found once. Trimming removed 11 bases at V and 8 bases at J, with 24 bases between. This CDR3 has 15 residues. Germline V gene data show CDR1 as LNHDA and CDR2 as SQIVND (reference sequence).

What was sequenced was peripheral blood. V usage is TRBV19 and J usage is TRBJ2-2; a weak D match, TRBD2 (6 bases). The receptor's source is a woman between 45 and 60 years old with acute or convalescent COVID-19. Written as DNA, the CDR3 is TGTGCCGTGGATACCCGGGACCCGCGGGAAGGGGAGCTGTTTTTT. Protein: CAVDTRDPREGELFF.